The 8 T cell receptor beta chains reported below all come from one sample, sequenced in a study of STAT5B mutations in CD4+ large granular lymphocyte leukemia. Sequencing used immunoSEQ multiplex PCR; TCRdb keeps in-frame clones, though not all of them. The sample has roughly 48,000 clones; roughly 72% are singletons. The sequenced material came from CD4+ T cells from blood buffy coats. These receptors were obtained from a human donor in good health.

V and J are TRBV21-1 and TRBJ2-3; the table assigns TRBD2, which was not confirmed against the DNA. TRBV21-1 is a listed pseudogene. CDR3 size: 18 residues. This CDR3 reads CASSLGVQNLLGTDTQYF. CDR3 nucleotides: TGTGCCAGCAGCCTCGGGGTCCAAAACTTACTCGGCACAGATACGCAGTATTTT.

The chain recombines TRBV6-1 with TRBJ1-1, with 12 bases identical to TRBD1. Germline assignment: CDR1 MNHNS and CDR2 SASEGT. The J segment lost 4 bases and the V segment lost 4 bases, leaving 10 bases of the junction unmatched. The CDR3 totals 17 residues. In DNA, the CDR3 is TGTGCCAGCAGTGCGTCCCCGGGACAGGGGGCGGGCACTGAAGCTTTCTTT. This sequence encodes CASSASPGQGAGTEAFF.

The V call is TRBV7-9, the J call TRBJ1-4; D call uncertain. The CDR3 spans 14 residues. Germline CDR1 is SEHNR and CDR2 is FQNEAQ (reference sequence). V was cut by 1 base and J by 6 bases, with 9 bases left in between. This CDR3 is CASSLGGSDEKLFF. The CDR3 DNA is TGTGCCAGCAGCTTAGGGGGAAGTGATGAAAAACTGTTTTTT.

This clone has more than one count but fewer than ten. The chain joins TRBV29-1 to TRBJ1-1; a possible D gene is TRBD1 (5 bases). The CDR3 has 13 residues. Germline V lookup: CDR1 SQVTM, CDR2 ANQGSEA. V lost 7 bases and J lost 2, with 14 bases in between. For the CDR3, the DNA is TGCAGCGCCATCACAGGAACCAACACTGAAGCTTTCTTT. Translated, it gives CSAITGTNTEAFF.

This clone showed up just a few times. The chain uses TRBV6-5 and TRBJ1-1; no clear D. CDR1 and CDR2 (germline): MNHEY, SVGAGI. V dropped 7 bases and J dropped 1 base, with 10 bases sitting between them. The CDR3 covers 13 residues. The CDR3 DNA sequence: TGTGCCAGCAATGAGGGTAGGAACACTGAAGCTTTCTTT. It is translated as CASNEGRNTEAFF.

The count of this clone is one. CDR3 residues: CASSISGAGQPQHF. Written as DNA, the CDR3 is TGTGCCAGTAGTATTTCCGGGGCAGGCCAGCCCCAGCATTTT. This chain links TRBV19 with TRBJ1-5, with D possibly matching TRBD1 (5 bases). The CDR3 has 14 residues. Germline V gives CDR1 LNHDA, CDR2 SQIVND (reference sequence). V lost 3 bases and J lost 7, with 13 bases in between.

This clone was detected only a few times. The chain joins TRBV20-1 to TRBJ1-5; D gene uncertain. CDR1 is DFQATT, CDR2 SNEGSKA, per germline (reference sequence). V dropped 3 bases and J dropped 7 bases, with 7 bases sitting between them. The CDR3 extends over 11 amino acids. The CDR3 region is CSASSGQPQHF. CDR3 nucleotide sequence: TGCAGTGCTAGTAGTGGGCAGCCCCAGCATTTT.

This clone was seen once. The chain joins TRBV7-9 to TRBJ2-3; 7 nucleotides line up with TRBD2. V lost 2 bases, J lost 1 base, and 6 bases stayed unmatched. The CDR3 contains 16 residues. Looked up from germline, CDR1 is SEHNR and CDR2 is FQNEAQ (reference sequence). The CDR3 coding sequence is TGTGCCAGCAGCTTACGTGGGGGGGGAGGCACAGATACGCAGTATTTT. Translating gives CASSLRGGGGTDTQYF.